One TCR beta chain is described in this entry. The antigen is undetermined. These data belong to a study of T cell responses to AZD1222 COVID-19 vaccine. Study-wide points: The peak T cell response came first, and repertoires were sampled only after it. Close to half of all spike-specific TCRs reportedly target regions of the variants that are unmutated.

Only in-frame clones appear in the TCRdb table, and some are missing; sequencing was by immunoSEQ multiplex PCR. The profile shows 120,000 to 150,000 clones, around nine tenths of them singletons. V gave up 4 bases and J gave up 1 base, with 13 bases separating them. The CDR3 consists of 16 residues. Looked up from germline, CDR1 is SGHVS and CDR2 is FQNEAQ. The sample consisted of peripheral blood, taken 28 days after the second AZD1222 dose. V usage is TRBV7-8 and J usage is TRBJ2-2; possibly TRBD2 for D (6 bases). The receptor's source is an adult who received the AZD1222 COVID-19 vaccine. As DNA, the CDR3 is TGTGCCAGCAGCTCCTCTAGCGCACTGAACACCGGGGAGCTGTTTTTT. The encoded protein is CASSSSSALNTGELFF.